This T cell receptor beta chain appears in the sequencing data of a study of shared clonotypes between healthy human individuals. With regard to this clone: Its specificity is not known.

As defined, naive CD8 cells were CD45RO-negative and positively selected for CCR7, with terminally differentiated effector memory CD45RA+ cells excluded. Findings and caveats of the study: Clonotype sharing among donors was expected to depend on sequencing depth.

Deletions cut 5 bases from V and 9 bases from J, with 17 bases between. The CDR3 has 15 residues. CDR1 is SEHNR, CDR2 FQNEAQ, per germline (reference sequence). Sequencing used immunoSEQ multiplex PCR; TCRdb keeps in-frame clones, though not all of them. The sample yields about 1,800,000 clones, less than 95% seen once. The receptor's source is a man in his late teens or twenties in good health. The V and J genes are TRBV7-9 and TRBJ1-6, with D uncertain. Sequencing was carried out using naive CD8+ T cells sorted from blood. This chain's CDR3 is CASSPPEGQISPLHF. The CDR3, as DNA: TGTGCCAGCAGCCCTCCGGAGGGCCAGATTTCACCCCTCCACTTT.